This is a list of T cell receptor beta chains from one sample in a study of OX40 agonist ivuxolimab in advanced cancers. Sequencing was performed with immunoSEQ multiplex PCR; in TCRdb, only in-frame clones are kept and a portion is missing. Of tens of thousands of clones listed, 75% to 85% are singletons. Sequenced here: CD4+ or CD8+ T cells sorted from blood, sampled in a trial of the OX40 agonist ivuxolimab. The receptor set was obtained from an adult with an advanced solid tumor such as melanoma, head and neck, liver or kidney cancer. The CDR3 runs from the conserved cysteine through the conserved F or W. Each record gives: J gene, D gene, clone size, V gene, CDR3 DNA, CDR3 protein. D genes are given only for firm matches. Size is stated for part of the rows, as once, few or many counts, or as a class when the clone is expanded.

J gene: TRBJ1-1; D gene: -; clone size: -; V gene: TRBV6-5; CDR3 DNA: TGTGCCAGCTCTAACCGGGGTTGGAAAGACACTGAAGCTTTCTTT; CDR3 protein: CASSNRGWKDTEAFF
J gene: TRBJ1-2; D gene: -; clone size: -; V gene: TRBV12-5; CDR3 DNA: TGTGCTAGTGGTTTAGAACAGCACTATGGCTACACCTTC; CDR3 protein: CASGLEQHYGYTF
J gene: TRBJ1-3; D gene: -; clone size: -; V gene: TRBV5-1; CDR3 DNA: TGCGCCAGCAGCTCCCTCTCTGGAAACACCATATATTTT; CDR3 protein: CASSSLSGNTIYF
J gene: TRBJ2-2; D gene: TRBD1; clone size: -; V gene: TRBV27; CDR3 DNA: TGTGCCAGCAGAAAAATGACCGCCGGGACAGGGGTAAACGGGGAGCTGTTTTTT; CDR3 protein: CASRKMTAGTGVNGELFF
J gene: TRBJ2-1; D gene: -; clone size: -; V gene: TRBV2; CDR3 DNA: TGTGCCAGCAGGACAGGATACTACAATGAGCAGTTCTTC; CDR3 protein: CASRTGYYNEQFF
J gene: TRBJ2-5; D gene: -; clone size: -; V gene: TRBV7-9; CDR3 DNA: TGTGCCAGCAGTCACGAGACCCAGTACTTC; CDR3 protein: CASSHETQYF
J gene: TRBJ2-7; D gene: -; clone size: -; V gene: TRBV6-1; CDR3 DNA: TGTGCCAGCATGAGGCTCGAGGGTCACGAGCAGTACTTC; CDR3 protein: CASMRLEGHEQYF
J gene: TRBJ1-1; D gene: -; clone size: -; V gene: TRBV7-8; CDR3 DNA: TGTGCCAGCAGCCCCACATGGGGGTCTAATTCCGTAGCTTTCTTT; CDR3 protein: CASSPTWGSNSVAFF
J gene: TRBJ2-3; D gene: TRBD2; clone size: -; V gene: TRBV6-5; CDR3 DNA: TGTGCCAGCAGCTCCCCTAGCGGGGGGATTACGCAGTATTTT; CDR3 protein: CASSSPSGGITQYF
J gene: TRBJ1-2; D gene: -; clone size: -; V gene: TRBV19; CDR3 DNA: TGTGCCAGTAGTATAGGGACAGACTATGGCTACACCTTC; CDR3 protein: CASSIGTDYGYTF
J gene: TRBJ2-3; D gene: -; clone size: -; V gene: TRBV19; CDR3 DNA: TGTGCCAGTAGTATCCGGGTCACAGATACGCAGTATTTT; CDR3 protein: CASSIRVTDTQYF
J gene: TRBJ2-3; D gene: -; clone size: -; V gene: TRBV4-1; CDR3 DNA: TGCGCCAGCAGCCAACCCCCCTGGGGCCAAATCCCAGATACGCAGTATTTT; CDR3 protein: CASSQPPWGQIPDTQYF
J gene: TRBJ2-3; D gene: TRBD2; clone size: -; V gene: TRBV5-1; CDR3 DNA: TGCGCCAGCACAGCGGGGAGGTTTGCAGATACGCAGTATTTT; CDR3 protein: CASTAGRFADTQYF
J gene: TRBJ2-3; D gene: TRBD2; clone size: -; V gene: TRBV10-2; CDR3 DNA: TGCGCCAGCTTCCGGGACTACACAGATACGCAGTATTTT; CDR3 protein: CASFRDYTDTQYF
J gene: TRBJ1-5; D gene: -; clone size: -; V gene: TRBV1; CDR3 DNA: TGCACCAGCAAAGGGGGGGCAGGGCCGGAGTTGTTCTCGGATCAGCCCCAGCATTTT; CDR3 protein: CTSKGGAGPELFSDQPQHF
J gene: TRBJ2-2; D gene: TRBD1; clone size: -; V gene: TRBV19; CDR3 DNA: TGTGCCAGTAGTATAGCCGGTTACAGGGGGCTAATTGCCGGGGAGCTGTTTTTT; CDR3 protein: CASSIAGYRGLIAGELFF
J gene: TRBJ1-2; D gene: -; clone size: -; V gene: TRBV7-8; CDR3 DNA: TGTGCCAGCAGCTTAGTGTCCGGGGTTTATGGCTACACCTTC; CDR3 protein: CASSLVSGVYGYTF
J gene: TRBJ2-1; D gene: -; clone size: few; V gene: TRBV6-5; CDR3 DNA: TGTGCCAGCAGTTACTCGAGGGACTCATACAATGAGCAGTTCTTC; CDR3 protein: CASSYSRDSYNEQFF
J gene: TRBJ2-1; D gene: TRBD2; clone size: -; V gene: TRBV14; CDR3 DNA: TGTGCCAGCAGCCAATTGGCTAGCGGGTACAATGAGCAGTTCTTC; CDR3 protein: CASSQLASGYNEQFF
J gene: TRBJ1-2; D gene: -; clone size: few; V gene: TRBV29-1; CDR3 DNA: TGCAGCGTTGAGGAGGCAGTCTATGGCTACACCTTC; CDR3 protein: CSVEEAVYGYTF
J gene: TRBJ1-1; D gene: TRBD1; clone size: -; V gene: TRBV6-5; CDR3 DNA: TGTGCCAGCAGAACACCGGGACAGCTTACCGAAGCTTTCTTT; CDR3 protein: CASRTPGQLTEAFF
J gene: TRBJ1-5; D gene: TRBD1; clone size: once; V gene: TRBV6-1; CDR3 DNA: TGTGCCAGCAGCGCTCCAGGGGGCAGGGGTCAGCCCCAGCATTTT; CDR3 protein: CASSAPGGRGQPQHF
J gene: TRBJ1-6; D gene: TRBD1; clone size: -; V gene: TRBV28; CDR3 DNA: TGTGCCAGCAGTTCCCAACAGGGGCGACGAGACTCACCCCTCCACTTT; CDR3 protein: CASSSQQGRRDSPLHF
J gene: TRBJ2-5; D gene: -; clone size: -; V gene: TRBV2; CDR3 DNA: TGTGCCAGCCAAGTGGGCAGTCCTCAAGAGACCCAGTACTTC; CDR3 protein: CASQVGSPQETQYF
J gene: TRBJ2-5; D gene: TRBD1; clone size: -; V gene: TRBV5-4; CDR3 DNA: TGTGCCAGCAGCCCACCGGGACAGGGGGTAGTCTTGGGGACCCAGTACTTC; CDR3 protein: CASSPPGQGVVLGTQYF
J gene: TRBJ1-1; D gene: -; clone size: -; V gene: TRBV19; CDR3 DNA: TGTGCCAGTAGTATGGTTGTGGGGGCCCCGAACACTGAAGCTTTCTTT; CDR3 protein: CASSMVVGAPNTEAFF
J gene: TRBJ2-7; D gene: -; clone size: -; V gene: TRBV2; CDR3 DNA: TGTGCCAGCAGTGCCACTTCCTACGAGCAGTACTTC; CDR3 protein: CASSATSYEQYF
J gene: TRBJ2-2; D gene: TRBD1; clone size: -; V gene: TRBV2; CDR3 DNA: TGTGCCAGCAGGGGACAGGTACTGAACACCGGGGAGCTGTTTTTT; CDR3 protein: CASRGQVLNTGELFF
J gene: TRBJ2-3; D gene: -; clone size: few; V gene: TRBV6-4; CDR3 DNA: TGTGCCAGCAGTGTTAATACGGGAAATACGCAGTATTTT; CDR3 protein: CASSVNTGNTQYF
J gene: TRBJ2-2; D gene: -; clone size: -; V gene: TRBV2; CDR3 DNA: TGTGCCAGCAGGAGGGGAGGGGGCGCGACCGGGGAGCTGTTTTTT; CDR3 protein: CASRRGGGATGELFF
J gene: TRBJ2-6; D gene: -; clone size: -; V gene: TRBV19; CDR3 DNA: TGTGCCAGTAGTATTTTATTCGAAGCCGGGGCCAACGTCCTGACTTTC; CDR3 protein: CASSILFEAGANVLTF
J gene: TRBJ1-2; D gene: -; clone size: -; V gene: TRBV10-3; CDR3 DNA: TGTGCCATCAGCCCAAGGGGGGAGAACTATGGCTACACCTTC; CDR3 protein: CAISPRGENYGYTF
J gene: TRBJ2-7; D gene: TRBD2; clone size: -; V gene: TRBV28; CDR3 DNA: TGTGCCAGCAGTTCGCCGACTAGCGGGAGGTACGAGCAGTACTTC; CDR3 protein: CASSSPTSGRYEQYF
J gene: TRBJ2-7; D gene: TRBD1; clone size: -; V gene: TRBV5-1; CDR3 DNA: TGCGCCAGCAGCTTGTTACAGGGGGGTATCTACGAGCAGTACTTC; CDR3 protein: CASSLLQGGIYEQYF
J gene: TRBJ2-7; D gene: TRBD1; clone size: -; V gene: TRBV5-4; CDR3 DNA: TGTGCCAGCAGCGATGCCGCGACAGGGATCAACGAGCAGTACTTC; CDR3 protein: CASSDAATGINEQYF
J gene: TRBJ2-1; D gene: TRBD1; clone size: -; V gene: TRBV18; CDR3 DNA: TGTGCCAGCTCAGGACAGGGCAGCTCCTACAATGAGCAGTTCTTC; CDR3 protein: CASSGQGSSYNEQFF
J gene: TRBJ2-2; D gene: TRBD1; clone size: -; V gene: TRBV15; CDR3 DNA: TGTGCCACCAGCAGAGTACAGGGGGCTGGCGGGGAGCTGTTTTTT; CDR3 protein: CATSRVQGAGGELFF
J gene: TRBJ1-3; D gene: -; clone size: -; V gene: TRBV14; CDR3 DNA: TGTGCCAGCGCCCAGAGTGGGGGATCCCCTGGAAACACCATATATTTT; CDR3 protein: CASAQSGGSPGNTIYF
J gene: TRBJ1-6; D gene: -; clone size: -; V gene: TRBV5-8; CDR3 DNA: TGTGCCAGCAGCTTGGGGTCCGCCGGGACCCTAGGACGTTCACCCCTCCACTTT; CDR3 protein: CASSLGSAGTLGRSPLHF
J gene: TRBJ1-3; D gene: -; clone size: -; V gene: TRBV15; CDR3 DNA: TGTGCCACCAGCAGAGATTATAGTCTGTCGGGAAACACCATATATTTT; CDR3 protein: CATSRDYSLSGNTIYF
J gene: TRBJ2-1; D gene: -; clone size: -; V gene: TRBV7-3; CDR3 DNA: TGTGCCAGCATACAGGGTTCCTACAATGAGCAGTTCTTC; CDR3 protein: CASIQGSYNEQFF
J gene: TRBJ2-1; D gene: TRBD2; clone size: -; V gene: TRBV30; CDR3 DNA: TGTGCCTGGAATGAAGCAGGACTAGGCGATGAGCAGTTCTTC; CDR3 protein: CAWNEAGLGDEQFF
J gene: TRBJ2-1; D gene: -; clone size: -; V gene: TRBV29-1; CDR3 DNA: TGCAGCGTTGGTCACTTCCCTAGCATAGAATCCTACAATGAGCAGTTCTTC; CDR3 protein: CSVGHFPSIESYNEQFF
J gene: TRBJ1-2; D gene: -; clone size: once; V gene: TRBV18; CDR3 DNA: TGTGCCAGCTCACCAGTGGACGGAAAGTATGGCTACACCTTC; CDR3 protein: CASSPVDGKYGYTF
J gene: TRBJ2-1; D gene: -; clone size: -; V gene: TRBV9; CDR3 DNA: TGTGCCAGCAGCGTCGACCCCTTGGGGTCGTACAATGAGCAGTTCTTC; CDR3 protein: CASSVDPLGSYNEQFF
J gene: TRBJ2-5; D gene: TRBD2; clone size: -; V gene: TRBV27; CDR3 DNA: TGTGCCAGCAGTCCGGGACTAGCGGGGGGCTCAGAGACCCAGTACTTC; CDR3 protein: CASSPGLAGGSETQYF
J gene: TRBJ1-2; D gene: -; clone size: -; V gene: TRBV28; CDR3 DNA: TGTGCCAGCAGGGGATCGGTCGGGTATAACTATGGCTACACCTTC; CDR3 protein: CASRGSVGYNYGYTF
J gene: TRBJ1-2; D gene: -; clone size: few; V gene: TRBV11-1; CDR3 DNA: TGTGCCAGCAGCTTATCCCCACCCCCCGCGGGCTACACCTTC; CDR3 protein: CASSLSPPPAGYTF
J gene: TRBJ2-7; D gene: -; clone size: -; V gene: TRBV2; CDR3 DNA: TGTGCCAGCGAAGGCCGGGACAAATCCTACGAGCAGTACTTC; CDR3 protein: CASEGRDKSYEQYF
J gene: TRBJ1-2; D gene: -; clone size: -; V gene: TRBV5-4; CDR3 DNA: TGTGCCAGCAGCACGGTTGGCAGATCTACCTATGGCTACACCTTC; CDR3 protein: CASSTVGRSTYGYTF
J gene: TRBJ2-2; D gene: TRBD2; clone size: -; V gene: TRBV19; CDR3 DNA: TGTGCCAGTAGTTCTAGCGGAAGCGCCGGGGAGCTGTTTTTT; CDR3 protein: CASSSSGSAGELFF
J gene: TRBJ1-5; D gene: -; clone size: few; V gene: TRBV9; CDR3 DNA: TGTGCCAGCAGCCCTCATGGGGGTAAGCCCCAGCATTTT; CDR3 protein: CASSPHGGKPQHF
J gene: TRBJ1-2; D gene: -; clone size: -; V gene: TRBV5-5; CDR3 DNA: TGTGCCAGCAGCTTAGCGTGGGAGGGCTATGGCTACACCTTC; CDR3 protein: CASSLAWEGYGYTF
J gene: TRBJ2-6; D gene: -; clone size: -; V gene: TRBV30; CDR3 DNA: TGTGCCTGGAGGGGCAGTCTCGGTGGGGCAGGGGCCAACGTCCTGACTTTC; CDR3 protein: CAWRGSLGGAGANVLTF
J gene: TRBJ1-4; D gene: -; clone size: -; V gene: TRBV29-1; CDR3 DNA: TGCAGCGTTGAAATATCAGCAACTAATGAAAAACTGTTTTTT; CDR3 protein: CSVEISATNEKLFF
J gene: TRBJ2-4; D gene: -; clone size: few; V gene: TRBV5-6; CDR3 DNA: TGTGCCAGCAGTACTACACGGGGAGAGCGATTCATTCAGTACTTC; CDR3 protein: CASSTTRGERFIQYF
J gene: TRBJ1-1; D gene: -; clone size: -; V gene: TRBV5-1; CDR3 DNA: TGCGCCAGCAGCCGGGAAGGGGGGAACACTGAAGCTTTCTTT; CDR3 protein: CASSREGGNTEAFF